A single T cell receptor (beta chain) is shown here with its context. These data originate in a study of blood T cell repertoires in COVID-19. Study-wide background: The samples span acute and convalescent COVID-19 from the United States, Italy and Spain.

Per the original data handling: Quantification of nucleated cells was approximated via reference gene primer amplification. The repertoire was sequenced with immunoSEQ multiplex PCR; TCRdb's copy has only in-frame clones and lacks some. V and J calls plus clone size are reproduced from that table; the DNA served to infer D and trimming. The sample consists of about 280,000 clones, about four fifths of them appearing once. Participant ages covered about 18 to 100 years across 24 US areas. The CDR3 is 15 residues long. The junction had 8 bases not matched to a gene; V was cut back by 5 bases and J by 6 bases. Per germline, CDR1 SGHTA and CDR2 FQGNSA.

The rearrangement uses TRBV7-2 and TRBJ2-1; 9 bases line up with TRBD1. The specimen was PBMCs or T cells enriched from blood (not recorded which). This receptor was obtained from a man aged 35 to 55 who had been exposed to COVID-19. CDR3: CASSTQGARGNEQFF. The CDR3, as DNA: TGTGCCAGCAGCACACAGGGGGCGCGGGGCAATGAGCAGTTCTTC.